This T cell receptor beta chain was captured in a study of blood T cell repertoires in COVID-19. Turning to the study itself: Samples came from the United States, Italy and Spain, spanning acute and convalescent COVID-19.

This table comes from immunoSEQ multiplex PCR, and its TCRdb copy is limited to in-frame clones, with some not included. The sample consists of roughly 300,000 clones, roughly 88% of them appearing once. The CDR3 extends over 15 amino acids. Germline-derived CDR1 and CDR2 are SGHTA and FQGTGA. V dropped 5 bases and J dropped 3 bases, with 16 bases sitting between them. The chain carries TRBV7-3 and TRBJ2-5, with a tentative D call TRBD1 (8 bases). The sample comprised PBMCs or T cells enriched from blood (not recorded which). The clonotype originates from a middle-aged woman with acute COVID-19. CDR3 amino acids: CASSLQGAGEETQYF. The CDR3 region has the DNA TGTGCCAGCAGCCTCCAGGGGGCGGGGGAAGAGACCCAGTACTTC.